The text below deals with one TCR beta chain. This sample is drawn from a study of cytomegalovirus exposure and HLA in healthy donors. Across the study: Most genotyped donors, 75% to 85% of about 400, had Caucasian-associated genetic ancestry.

Vbeta (60) and Jbeta (13) primers were used in the PCR. This table comes from immunoSEQ multiplex PCR, and its TCRdb copy is limited to in-frame clones, with some not included. The sample lists about 120,000 clones; approximately 78% were seen once. Germline V gives CDR1 LNHDA, CDR2 SQIVND (reference sequence). This CDR3 contains 11 residues. Trimming removed 11 bases at V and 3 bases at J, with 10 bases between. The chain joins TRBV19 to TRBJ1-1; no clear D gene. The sample comprised PBMCs. This receptor was obtained from a woman aged 30 to 39 in good health and CMV-seronegative. The CDR3 sequence is CASLSYTEAFF. CDR3 nucleotide sequence: TGTGCCTCCTTATCGTACACTGAAGCTTTCTTT.